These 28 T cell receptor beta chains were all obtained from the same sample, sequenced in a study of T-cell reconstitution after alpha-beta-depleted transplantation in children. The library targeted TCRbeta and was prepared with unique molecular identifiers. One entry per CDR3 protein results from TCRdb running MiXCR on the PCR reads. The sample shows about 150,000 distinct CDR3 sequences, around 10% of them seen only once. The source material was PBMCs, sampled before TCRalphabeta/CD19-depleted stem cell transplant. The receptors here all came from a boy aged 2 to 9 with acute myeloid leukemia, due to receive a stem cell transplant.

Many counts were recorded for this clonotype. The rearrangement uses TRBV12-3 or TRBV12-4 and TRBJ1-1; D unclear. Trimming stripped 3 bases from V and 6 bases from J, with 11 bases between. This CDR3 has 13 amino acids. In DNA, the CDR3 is TGTGCCAGCAGTTTGGAGGGTCTACCTGAAGCTTTCTTT. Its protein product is CASSLEGLPEAFF.

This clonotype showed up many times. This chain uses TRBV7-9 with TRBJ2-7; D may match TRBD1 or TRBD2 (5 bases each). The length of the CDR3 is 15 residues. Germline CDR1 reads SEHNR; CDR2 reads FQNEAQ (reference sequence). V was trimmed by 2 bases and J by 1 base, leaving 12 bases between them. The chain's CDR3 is CASSLRGARSYEQYF. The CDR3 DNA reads TGTGCCAGCAGCTTACGGGGCGCAAGGTCCTACGAGCAGTACTTC.

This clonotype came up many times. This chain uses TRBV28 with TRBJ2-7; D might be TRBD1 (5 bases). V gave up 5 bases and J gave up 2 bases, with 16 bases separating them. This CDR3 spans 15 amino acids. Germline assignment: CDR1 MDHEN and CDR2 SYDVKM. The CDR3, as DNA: TGTGCCAGCAGTCTCCCGACAGTTCGGACCTACGAGCAGTACTTC. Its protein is CASSLPTVRTYEQYF.

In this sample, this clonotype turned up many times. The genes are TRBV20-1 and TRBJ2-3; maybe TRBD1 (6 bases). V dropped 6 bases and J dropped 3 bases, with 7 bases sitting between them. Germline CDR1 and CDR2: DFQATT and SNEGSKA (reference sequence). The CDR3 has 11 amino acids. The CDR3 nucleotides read TGCAGTGCCGGGACAACAGATACGCAGTATTTT. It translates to CSAGTTDTQYF.

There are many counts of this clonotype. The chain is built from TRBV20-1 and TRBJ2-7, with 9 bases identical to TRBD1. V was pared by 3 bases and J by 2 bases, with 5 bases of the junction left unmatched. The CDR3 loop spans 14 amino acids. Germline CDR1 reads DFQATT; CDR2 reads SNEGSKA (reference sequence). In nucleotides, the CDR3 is TGCAGTGCTAGGACCGGGACAGGGACCTACGAGCAGTACGTC. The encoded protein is CSARTGTGTYEQYV.

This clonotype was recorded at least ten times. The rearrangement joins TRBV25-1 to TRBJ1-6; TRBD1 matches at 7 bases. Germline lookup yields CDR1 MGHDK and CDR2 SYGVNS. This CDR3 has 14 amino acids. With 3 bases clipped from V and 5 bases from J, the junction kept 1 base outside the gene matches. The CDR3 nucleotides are TGTGCCAGCAGTGAGGGACAGAATAATTCACCCCTCCACTTT. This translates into CASSEGQNNSPLHF.

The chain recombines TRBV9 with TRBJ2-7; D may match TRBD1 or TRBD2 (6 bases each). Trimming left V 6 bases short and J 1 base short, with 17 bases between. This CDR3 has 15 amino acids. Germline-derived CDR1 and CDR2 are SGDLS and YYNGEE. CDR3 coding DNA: TGTGCCAGCACTACAGGGACTGACGTTTCCTACGAGCAGTACTTC. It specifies CASTTGTDVSYEQYF.

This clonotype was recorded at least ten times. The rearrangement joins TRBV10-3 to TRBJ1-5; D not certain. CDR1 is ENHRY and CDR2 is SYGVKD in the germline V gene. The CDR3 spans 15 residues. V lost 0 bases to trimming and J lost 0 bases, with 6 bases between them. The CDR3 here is CAISESSVSNQPQHF. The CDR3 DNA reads TGTGCCATCAGTGAGTCGTCAGTTAGCAATCAGCCCCAGCATTTT.

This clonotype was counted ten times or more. CDR3 sequence (DNA): TGTGCCAGCAGCGGTAGTTTTCCGGAGACCCAGTACTTC. Translated, it gives CASSGSFPETQYF. The V and J genes are TRBV6-1 and TRBJ2-5; D unresolved. V dropped 6 bases and J dropped 5 bases, with 13 bases sitting between them. The CDR3 has 13 amino acids. Germline V CDR1 and CDR2: MNHNS, SASEGT.

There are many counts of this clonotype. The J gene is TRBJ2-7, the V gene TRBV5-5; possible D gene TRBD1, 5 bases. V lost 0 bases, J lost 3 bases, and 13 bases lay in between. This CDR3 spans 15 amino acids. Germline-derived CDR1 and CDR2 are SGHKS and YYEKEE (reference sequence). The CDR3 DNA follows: TGTGCCAGCAGCTTGGGCAGGGCCTTGGGCTACGAGCAGTACTTC. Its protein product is CASSLGRALGYEQYF.

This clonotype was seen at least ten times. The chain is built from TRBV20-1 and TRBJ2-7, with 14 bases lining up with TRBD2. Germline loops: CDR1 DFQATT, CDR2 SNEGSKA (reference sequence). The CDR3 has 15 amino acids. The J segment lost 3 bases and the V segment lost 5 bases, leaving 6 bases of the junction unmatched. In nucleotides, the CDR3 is TGCAGTGCTGGCTCCGGGACTAGCGGGAGCTACGAGCAGTACTTC. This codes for CSAGSGTSGSYEQYF.

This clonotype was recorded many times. The CDR3 DNA is TGTGCCAGCAGGGCCGGGACCCCTCGTGGATACGAGCAGTACTTC. It specifies CASRAGTPRGYEQYF. This chain connects TRBV5-5 to TRBJ2-7; D tentatively reads TRBD1 or TRBD2 (5 bases each). Germline CDR1 reads SGHKS; CDR2 reads YYEKEE (reference sequence). This CDR3 has 15 residues. Between the trimmed V and J ends, which lost 5 bases and 4 bases, there was a span of 19 bases.

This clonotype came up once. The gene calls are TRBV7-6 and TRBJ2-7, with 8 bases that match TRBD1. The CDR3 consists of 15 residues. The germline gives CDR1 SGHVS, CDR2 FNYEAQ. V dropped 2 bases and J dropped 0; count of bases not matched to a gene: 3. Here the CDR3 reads CASSLRTGNSYEQYF. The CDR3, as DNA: TGTGCCAGCAGCTTACGGACAGGGAACTCCTACGAGCAGTACTTC.

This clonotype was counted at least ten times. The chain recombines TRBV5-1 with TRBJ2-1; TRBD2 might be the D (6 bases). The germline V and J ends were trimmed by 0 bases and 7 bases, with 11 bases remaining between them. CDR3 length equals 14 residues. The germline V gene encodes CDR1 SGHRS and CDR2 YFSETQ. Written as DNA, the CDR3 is TGCGCCAGCAGCTTGGCGACCGGGAGTAATGAGCAGTTCTTC. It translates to CASSLATGSNEQFF.

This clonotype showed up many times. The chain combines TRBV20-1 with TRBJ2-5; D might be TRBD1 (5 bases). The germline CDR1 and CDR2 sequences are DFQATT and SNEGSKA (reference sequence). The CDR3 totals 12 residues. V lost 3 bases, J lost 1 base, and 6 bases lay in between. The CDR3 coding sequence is TGCAGTGCTAGGACAGCCCAAGAGACCCAGTACTTC. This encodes CSARTAQETQYF.

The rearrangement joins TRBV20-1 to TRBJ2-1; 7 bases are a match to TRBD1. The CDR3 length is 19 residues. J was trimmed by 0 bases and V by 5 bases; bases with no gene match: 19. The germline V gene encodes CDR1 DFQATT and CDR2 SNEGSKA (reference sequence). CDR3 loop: CSAHLAGTVTKDSYNEQFF. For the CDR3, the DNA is TGCAGTGCTCACCTAGCCGGGACAGTTACCAAAGACTCCTACAATGAGCAGTTCTTC.

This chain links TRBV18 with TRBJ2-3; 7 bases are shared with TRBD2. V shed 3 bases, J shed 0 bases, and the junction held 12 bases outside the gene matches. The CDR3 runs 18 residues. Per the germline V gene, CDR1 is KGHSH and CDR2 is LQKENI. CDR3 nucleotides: TGTGCCAGCTCACCCTCCCCTACTAGCGACACTAGCACAGATACGCAGTATTTT. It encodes CASSPSPTSDTSTDTQYF. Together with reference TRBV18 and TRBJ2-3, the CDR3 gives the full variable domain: NAGVMQNPRHLVRRRGQEARLRCSPMKGHSHVYWYRQLPEEGLKFMVYLQKENIIDESGMPKERFSAEFPKEGPSILRIQQVVRGDSAAYFCASSPSPTSDTSTDTQYFGPGTRLTVL.

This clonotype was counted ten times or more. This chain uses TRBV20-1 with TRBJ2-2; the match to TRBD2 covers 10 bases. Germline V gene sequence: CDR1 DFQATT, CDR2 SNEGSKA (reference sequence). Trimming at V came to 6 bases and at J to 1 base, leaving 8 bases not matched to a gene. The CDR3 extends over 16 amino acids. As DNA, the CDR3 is TGCAGTGCCCTCACCGGACTAGCGGAGAACACCGGGGAGCTGTTTTTT. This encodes CSALTGLAENTGELFF.

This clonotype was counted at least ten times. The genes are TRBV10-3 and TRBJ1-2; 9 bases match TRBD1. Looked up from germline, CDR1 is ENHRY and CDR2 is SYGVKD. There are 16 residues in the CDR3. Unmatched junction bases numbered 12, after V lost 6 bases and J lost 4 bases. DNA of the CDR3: TGTGCCATCAGCACAAAGGGACAGGGTAGTTTCTATGGCTACACCTTC. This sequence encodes CAISTKGQGSFYGYTF.

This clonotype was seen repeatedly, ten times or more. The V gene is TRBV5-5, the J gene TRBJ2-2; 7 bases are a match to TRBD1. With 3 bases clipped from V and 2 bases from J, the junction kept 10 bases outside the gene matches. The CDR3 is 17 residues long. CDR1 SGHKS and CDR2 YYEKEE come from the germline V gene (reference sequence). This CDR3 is CASSSVSGTVNTGELFF. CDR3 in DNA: TGTGCCAGCAGCTCCGTCTCCGGGACAGTAAACACCGGGGAGCTGTTTTTT.

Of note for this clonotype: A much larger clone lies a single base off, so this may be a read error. The CDR3 DNA follows: TGCAGTGCTAGAGATGGAGCCGGCAGGAGGGGCTGGCGGGGGTATCAGCGGTTCTTC. Protein: CSARDGAGRRGWRGYQRFF. The genes are TRBV20-1 and TRBJ2-1; TRBD2 agrees at 7 bases. Germline lookup yields CDR1 DFQATT and CDR2 SNEGSKA (reference sequence). The CDR3 length is 19 residues. J lost 15 bases, V lost 0 bases, and 29 bases had no gene match.

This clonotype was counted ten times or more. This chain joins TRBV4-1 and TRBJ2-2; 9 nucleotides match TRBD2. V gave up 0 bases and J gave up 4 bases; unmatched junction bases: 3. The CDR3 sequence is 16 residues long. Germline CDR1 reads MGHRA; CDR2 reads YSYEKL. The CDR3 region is CASSQDPAGGTGELFF. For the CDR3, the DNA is TGCGCCAGCAGCCAAGACCCAGCGGGAGGCACCGGGGAGCTGTTTTTT.

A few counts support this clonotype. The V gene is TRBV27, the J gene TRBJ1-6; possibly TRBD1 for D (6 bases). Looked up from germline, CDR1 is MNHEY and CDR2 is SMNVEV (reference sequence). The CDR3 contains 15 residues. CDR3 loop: CASRLGAYYNSPLHF. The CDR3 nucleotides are TGTGCATCGCGTTTGGGGGCATACTATAATTCACCCCTCCACTTT.

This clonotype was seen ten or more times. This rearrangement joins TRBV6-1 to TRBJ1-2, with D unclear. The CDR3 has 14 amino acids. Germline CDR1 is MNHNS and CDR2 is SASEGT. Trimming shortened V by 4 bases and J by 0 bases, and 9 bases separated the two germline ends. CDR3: CASSGGSANYGYTF. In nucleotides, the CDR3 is TGTGCCAGCAGTGGTGGCAGCGCTAACTATGGCTACACCTTC.

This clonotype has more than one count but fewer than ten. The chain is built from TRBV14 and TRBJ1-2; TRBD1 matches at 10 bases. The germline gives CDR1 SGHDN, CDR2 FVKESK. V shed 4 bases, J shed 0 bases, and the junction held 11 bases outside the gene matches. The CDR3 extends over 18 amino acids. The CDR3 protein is CASSPGQGSPLSNYGYTF. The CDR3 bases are TGTGCCAGCAGCCCGGGACAGGGGAGTCCCCTCTCTAACTATGGCTACACCTTC.

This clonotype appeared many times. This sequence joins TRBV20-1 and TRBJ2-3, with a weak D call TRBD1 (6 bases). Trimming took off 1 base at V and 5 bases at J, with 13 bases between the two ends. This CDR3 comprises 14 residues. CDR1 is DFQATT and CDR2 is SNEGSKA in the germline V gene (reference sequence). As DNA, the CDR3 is TGCAGTGCTAGAGGACAGGCTGGGATAGATACGCAGTATTTT. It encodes CSARGQAGIDTQYF.

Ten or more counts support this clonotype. The CDR3 region has the DNA TGCAGTGCTAGGGATAGCAGGGGGGAGGGCAATGAGCAGTTCTTC. Its protein is CSARDSRGEGNEQFF. J is TRBJ2-1 and V is TRBV20-1; D may match TRBD1 or TRBD2 (7 bases each). Germline V gene lookup returns CDR1 DFQATT and CDR2 SNEGSKA (reference sequence). Trimming stripped 3 bases from V and 6 bases from J, with 18 bases between. The CDR3 is 15 amino acids.

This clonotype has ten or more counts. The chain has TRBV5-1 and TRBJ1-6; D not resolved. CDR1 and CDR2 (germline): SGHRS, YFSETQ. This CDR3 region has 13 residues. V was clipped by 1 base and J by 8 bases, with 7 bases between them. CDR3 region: CASSLLWDSPLHF. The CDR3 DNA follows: TGCGCCAGCAGCTTGCTGTGGGATTCACCCCTCCACTTT.